These T cell receptor beta chains were read from a single sample in a study of T cells in Graves' hyperthyroidism and ophthalmopathy. One entry per CDR3 protein results from TCRdb running MiXCR on the multiplex PCR reads. The data contain about 260,000 distinct CDR3 sequences, roughly 17% of them singletons. Sequencing input: blood. The source is a woman between 18 and 29 years old with Graves' ophthalmopathy. The CDR3 runs from the conserved cysteine through the conserved F or W. Each record gives: V gene, J gene, CDR3 protein.

v_call: TRBV20-1
j_call: TRBJ2-3
cdr3_aa: CSALDRKSTDTQYF

v_call: TRBV27
j_call: TRBJ1-2
cdr3_aa: CASSRGYGYTF

v_call: TRBV3-1
j_call: TRBJ2-1
cdr3_aa: CASSQEGTQQFF

v_call: TRBV11-2
j_call: TRBJ2-4
cdr3_aa: CASSLKGSGAKNIQYF

v_call: TRBV28
j_call: TRBJ1-5
cdr3_aa: CASSFIRDVTYSNQPQHF

v_call: TRBV18
j_call: TRBJ2-3
cdr3_aa: CASSPRRPDTDTQYF

v_call: TRBV7-3
j_call: TRBJ1-1
cdr3_aa: CASSLWAGTEAFF

v_call: TRBV12-3/TRBV12-4
j_call: TRBJ1-2
cdr3_aa: CASSPGTRLGYTF

v_call: TRBV28
j_call: TRBJ2-2
cdr3_aa: CASSLGGRAGTGELFF

v_call: TRBV28
j_call: TRBJ1-4
cdr3_aa: CASSNERYNEKLFF

v_call: TRBV11-2
j_call: TRBJ2-1
cdr3_aa: CASSSRTSGGRNPEQFF

v_call: TRBV9
j_call: TRBJ1-4
cdr3_aa: CASSVGPGRGEKLFF

v_call: TRBV6-1
j_call: TRBJ2-1
cdr3_aa: CASTGTGYNEQFF

v_call: TRBV7-2
j_call: TRBJ2-7
cdr3_aa: CASSLDRSGAYEQYF

v_call: TRBV12-3/TRBV12-4
j_call: TRBJ1-5
cdr3_aa: CASSLGPKGGGNQPQHF

v_call: TRBV15
j_call: TRBJ2-5
cdr3_aa: CATRGGTGGETQYF

v_call: TRBV6-1
j_call: TRBJ1-2
cdr3_aa: CASSESGGDGYTF

v_call: TRBV20-1
j_call: TRBJ1-1
cdr3_aa: CSARPGGARGTEAFF

v_call: TRBV7-2
j_call: TRBJ2-1
cdr3_aa: CASSLAGGFSYNEQFF

v_call: TRBV28
j_call: TRBJ2-3
cdr3_aa: CASSPGRTGTDTQYF

v_call: TRBV7-9
j_call: TRBJ2-7
cdr3_aa: CASLGAGSSYEQYF

v_call: TRBV2
j_call: TRBJ2-3
cdr3_aa: CASSWTSGRGRSTDTQYF

v_call: TRBV6-2/TRBV6-3
j_call: TRBJ2-2
cdr3_aa: CASSYSSYRTSGRLGGELFF

v_call: TRBV28
j_call: TRBJ2-4
cdr3_aa: CATGEGFGNIQYF

v_call: TRBV11-2
j_call: TRBJ2-3
cdr3_aa: CAVTKGKRGRLNHTDTQYF

v_call: TRBV18
j_call: TRBJ1-2
cdr3_aa: CASSPLLDGSGYTF

v_call: TRBV29-1
j_call: TRBJ2-2
cdr3_aa: CSVQDPEGNTGELFF

v_call: TRBV5-1
j_call: TRBJ1-1
cdr3_aa: CASSWGGQSHTEAFF

v_call: TRBV20-1
j_call: TRBJ2-7
cdr3_aa: CSARVGLAGVEQYF

v_call: TRBV10-1
j_call: TRBJ2-3
cdr3_aa: CASSESMTDTQYF

v_call: TRBV7-2
j_call: TRBJ2-5
cdr3_aa: CASSETSGKETQYF

v_call: TRBV28
j_call: TRBJ2-6
cdr3_aa: CASSFISDSGANVLTF

v_call: TRBV6-1
j_call: TRBJ1-1
cdr3_aa: CASSARQGKNTEAFF

v_call: TRBV2
j_call: TRBJ2-5
cdr3_aa: CASSDFRETQYF

v_call: TRBV20-1
j_call: TRBJ2-3
cdr3_aa: CSAPTKGGGGADTQYF

v_call: TRBV18
j_call: TRBJ1-1
cdr3_aa: CASSRTGTSSEAFF

v_call: TRBV27
j_call: TRBJ2-7
cdr3_aa: CASSSSLAGGVYEQYF

v_call: TRBV2
j_call: TRBJ2-1
cdr3_aa: CASSGRRGYNEQFF

v_call: TRBV7-2
j_call: TRBJ2-2
cdr3_aa: CASSLARNTGELFF

v_call: TRBV6-1
j_call: TRBJ1-5
cdr3_aa: CASSRGQTNQPQHF

v_call: TRBV10-2
j_call: TRBJ2-3
cdr3_aa: CASMGVSTDTQYF

v_call: TRBV5-5
j_call: TRBJ2-1
cdr3_aa: CASSSQGRHDNEQFF

v_call: TRBV20-1
j_call: TRBJ2-3
cdr3_aa: CSARTSGKADTQYF

v_call: TRBV20-1
j_call: TRBJ2-3
cdr3_aa: CSASLRLGSTDTQYF

v_call: TRBV12-3/TRBV12-4
j_call: TRBJ2-5
cdr3_aa: CASSSRTRGETQYF

v_call: TRBV28
j_call: TRBJ2-1
cdr3_aa: CASAGDYPSYMDEQFF

v_call: TRBV3-1
j_call: TRBJ1-1
cdr3_aa: CASSPSDRLNTEAFF

v_call: TRBV19
j_call: TRBJ1-2
cdr3_aa: CASSTGTGPDGYTF

v_call: TRBV7-2
j_call: TRBJ1-3
cdr3_aa: CASSLSRTGNTIYF

v_call: TRBV19
j_call: TRBJ1-5
cdr3_aa: CASGDRGNQPQHF

v_call: TRBV20-1
j_call: TRBJ2-1
cdr3_aa: CSARVTSGESYNEQFF

v_call: TRBV20-1
j_call: TRBJ2-1
cdr3_aa: CSAETSGTYNEQFF

v_call: TRBV7-2
j_call: TRBJ1-2
cdr3_aa: CASSLVWGEKGGYTF